This T cell receptor beta chain appears in the sequencing data of a study of cytotoxic CD8 clonotypes in ibrutinib-treated CLL (dated by TCRdb to the early 2020s). Study-level background: In this cohort, about 16 patients were treatment-naive and ten to eleven were relapsed/refractory, while fewer than 18 had unmutated IGHV. Every sample from remission and from progressive disease was obtained while the patients were still on ibrutinib. Responses were partial in some 24 patients and complete in 2; after median about 63 months follow-up, 14 stayed in remission and 12 progressed. The response samples were drawn at a median of approximately 11 months into treatment, with a range of about 6 to 36 months. Longitudinal samples were obtainable from about 30% of the roughly 90 participants in the trial. Cryopreserved peripheral blood mononuclear cells were obtained prior to treatment, at the time of response, and at either disease progression or sustained remission. Samples averaged approximately 260,000 productive templates and 94,082 productive rearrangements.

Turning to this clone: No cognate antigen has been identified for it. No base quality information exists; no much larger clone differs at one position.

Study-wide findings and limitations: Sustained-remission and progressing patients did not have matched sampling times, and lymph node repertoires were not examined. Public clonotypes were found to be uncommon and were observed to contract or remain stable during treatment; the increase in clonality was shown to reflect expansion of private clonotypes at ibrutinib response. At baseline, clonality was higher than in age-matched healthy donors and showed a strong correlation with circulating CD8+ T-cell counts. An increase in clonality was observed at ibrutinib response, with clonality remaining stable during sustained remission and falling back toward baseline at progression.

V drops 5 bases and J drops 2 bases, leaving 9 bases in between. CDR1 GTSNPN and CDR2 SVGIG were looked up in the germline V gene (reference sequence). Taken from cysteine to phenylalanine, the CDR3 has 12 residues. CDR3 DNA is the only sequence kept; it has 36 bases, read in frame from the first base. For TCR beta library preparation, about 2 micrograms of genomic DNA were extracted from the cryopreserved PBMCs. High-throughput TCR beta sequencing was performed on longitudinal blood samples from CLL patients receiving ibrutinib monotherapy. The patients were enrolled in a single-center, open-label phase 2 trial of ibrutinib monotherapy. The goal of deep resolution MiSeq sequencing was a depth between 1 in 1 million and 1 in 200,000 T cells, and coverage averaged 10x per clonotype. The immunoSEQ hsTCRB Kit was used to generate the TCR beta libraries. For the original study's pipeline: ImmunoSEQ Data Assistant and ImmunoSEQ Analyzer were used for data analysis, and V, D and J genes were assigned according to IMGT definitions. Clonality, with values ranging from 0 to 1, was calculated as one minus the normalized Shannon entropy of productive rearrangement frequencies. Public clonotype analysis was restricted to overrepresented clonotypes comprising at least 0.05% of each patient's repertoire. Some twelve repertoires from age-matched healthy donors, obtained from immuneACCESS, served as clonality controls. The table comes from immuneACCESS by way of TCRdb, which keeps in-frame sequences with V and J called. Part of the clones is missing from these tables; in studies checked, under half for an unresolved V gene and the rest for unknown reasons. The DNA was the basis for D and trimming; V, J and clone size are from that table. A total of about 140,000 clones appear in this sample, more than 70% of them only once. The ten biggest clones cover roughly 7.2% of the sample.

Sequenced material: PBMCs, taken after 36 months of ibrutinib treatment. The rearrangement joined TRBV30 to TRBJ1-1; the D segment cannot be called with confidence. This TCR derives from a human donor with chronic lymphocytic leukemia. The DNA sequence follows: TGTGCCTGGGACAACTATAACACTGAAGCTTTCTTT. It encodes CAWDNYNTEAFF.